Listed below are T cell receptor beta chains from one sample, sequenced in a study of cytomegalovirus exposure and HLA in healthy donors. Method: immunoSEQ multiplex PCR; TCRdb's copy keeps in-frame clones and lacks some. Among over 85,000 clones listed, 60% to 85% were seen once. The sequencing sample was made of PBMCs. These receptors were collected from a woman aged 30 to 39 in good health and CMV-seronegative. Both conserved end residues are part of each CDR3. D genes are given only for firm matches. Only some rows state a clone size, as once, few, many or a class for expanded clones.

abundance,v_gene,d_gene,j_gene,CDR3nt,CDR3aa
NA,TRBV29-1,NA,TRBJ2-7,TGCAGCGTTGATGCAGGAGGAAGCTCCTACGAGCAGTACTTC,CSVDAGGSSYEQYF
few,TRBV4-2,NA,TRBJ2-7,TGTGCCAGCAGCCAAGGTTTCCCTCCAGGGGCCTACGAGCAGTACTTC,CASSQGFPPGAYEQYF
NA,TRBV18,NA,TRBJ2-5,TGTGCCAGCTCAGAGACAGGATCTCTCCAAGAGACCCAGTACTTC,CASSETGSLQETQYF
NA,TRBV7-3,NA,TRBJ2-1,TGTGCCAGCAGCTTCCTTCCCGGGAATGAGCAGTTCTTC,CASSFLPGNEQFF
NA,TRBV28,TRBD1,TRBJ1-2,TGTGCCAGCAACTCGAGGGACAGTGGTAACACCTTC,CASNSRDSGNTF
few,TRBV2,NA,TRBJ1-5,TGTGCCAGCAGTGAAGCGCGGCAGGGGCCTCAGCCCCAGCATTTT,CASSEARQGPQPQHF
NA,TRBV27,NA,TRBJ1-5,TGTGCCAGCAGTTTGGCAGGGTTTAATCAGCCCCAGCATTTT,CASSLAGFNQPQHF
NA,TRBV7-8,NA,TRBJ1-6,TGTGCCAGCAGCTCGACAGGTTCTTCACCCCTCCACTTT,CASSSTGSSPLHF
NA,TRBV30,TRBD1,TRBJ1-2,TGTGCCTGGACCACGGACAGGGGGGTTGGCTACACCTTC,CAWTTDRGVGYTF
few,TRBV9,TRBD2,TRBJ2-1,TGTGCCAGCAGCGTAGCGGGACTAGCGGGAGTAGCTCCCAATGAGCAGTTCTTC,CASSVAGLAGVAPNEQFF
NA,TRBV28,TRBD2,TRBJ2-7,TGTGCCAGCAGCTTAATAGCGGGAGGGCAGTACTTC,CASSLIAGGQYF
NA,TRBV7-6,NA,TRBJ2-2,TGTGCCAGCAGCCTATCCGAGGCGGCCGGGGAGCTGTTTTTT,CASSLSEAAGELFF
NA,TRBV2,TRBD2,TRBJ2-1,TGTGCCAGCGATAGCGGGGGGGTCTACAATGAGCAGTTCTTC,CASDSGGVYNEQFF
few,TRBV4-3,TRBD1,TRBJ2-7,TGCGCCAGCAGCCAAGACGGTACAGGGGGCAGGGAGCAGTACTTC,CASSQDGTGGREQYF
NA,TRBV6-5,TRBD1,TRBJ2-1,TGTGCCAGCAGTATCACAGGGGGCAATGAGCAGTTCTTC,CASSITGGNEQFF
NA,TRBV15,TRBD2,TRBJ2-1,TGTGCCACCAGCAGAGGGCGGGGTAGCGGGGGGCCCTCCTACAATGAGCAGTTCTTC,CATSRGRGSGGPSYNEQFF
NA,TRBV5-6,NA,TRBJ1-5,TGTGCCAGCAGCTCGGGAGTCCAGCCCCAGCATTTT,CASSSGVQPQHF
once,TRBV4-3,NA,TRBJ1-1,TGCGCCAGCAGCCAAGATCTACAGGCAGAGAACACTGAAGCTTTCTTT,CASSQDLQAENTEAFF
NA,TRBV6-1,TRBD1,TRBJ1-5,TGTGCCAGCAGTGGCACCCGGGACAGCCCCGAATTGGCCCAGCATTTT,CASSGTRDSPELAQHF
few,TRBV30,NA,TRBJ1-1,TGTGCCTGGAGTCCCGCGGGCACTGAAGCTTTCTTT,CAWSPAGTEAFF
NA,TRBV28,TRBD2,TRBJ2-7,TGTGCCAGCGGTTATGGAGCGGGAGAGTCCTACGAGCAGTACTTC,CASGYGAGESYEQYF
NA,TRBV29-1,TRBD1,TRBJ2-1,TGCAGCGTTGAGGGGTGGGACAGGACGGATGAGCAGTTCTTC,CSVEGWDRTDEQFF
NA,TRBV6-5,TRBD1,TRBJ1-1,TGTGCCAGCAGTGGTACAGGGGCAGGAAACACTGAAGCTTTCTTT,CASSGTGAGNTEAFF